This TCR beta chain was observed in a study of blood T cell repertoires in COVID-19. For the study at large: The United States, Italy and Spain provided the acute and convalescent COVID-19 samples.

This CDR3 is 14 amino acids long. Between the trimmed V and J ends, which lost 3 bases and 4 bases, there was a span of 12 bases. The V gene's germline CDR1 is MNHEY and CDR2 SVGAGI. Per the authors' pipeline: By means of reference gene primer amplification, nucleated cell counts were estimated. The data were produced by immunoSEQ multiplex PCR, yet TCRdb's version contains in-frame clones alone and is incomplete. V and J calls and clone size are given by that table; D and trimming were obtained from the DNA. The table has 97,000 or so clones, about nine tenths seen once. The origin of this receptor is a man aged 18 to 30 with acute or convalescent COVID-19. Sequenced material: peripheral blood. The chain employs TRBV6-5 and TRBJ1-2; D is perhaps TRBD1 (5 bases). CDR3 region: CASSYRGVVYGYTF. For the CDR3, the DNA is TGTGCCAGCAGTTATAGGGGTGTAGTCTATGGCTACACCTTC.